The clone carrying this T cell receptor beta chain was observed many times. The sample comes from a study of T-cell memory formation after mild COVID-19. TCRdb reprocessed the 5' RACE reads via MiXCR and lists one record per CDR3 protein. The sample shows hundreds of thousands of distinct CDR3 sequences, roughly 15% of them seen only once. Germline values: CDR1 SGHRS, CDR2 YFSETQ. V was pared by 4 bases and J by 5 bases, with 4 bases of the junction left unmatched. The CDR3 is made up of 15 amino acids. This receptor was obtained from a young man who had mild COVID-19 (a few samples of this study predate the infection). Cell type and time point are not known. Sample: PBMCs or a T cell subset sorted from them (not recorded which). This chain uses TRBV5-1 with TRBJ2-2, with 11 positions matching TRBD1. CDR3 protein: CASSTDRGQTGELFF. CDR3 nucleotide sequence: TGCGCCAGCAGCACGGACAGGGGGCAGACCGGGGAGCTGTTTTTT.